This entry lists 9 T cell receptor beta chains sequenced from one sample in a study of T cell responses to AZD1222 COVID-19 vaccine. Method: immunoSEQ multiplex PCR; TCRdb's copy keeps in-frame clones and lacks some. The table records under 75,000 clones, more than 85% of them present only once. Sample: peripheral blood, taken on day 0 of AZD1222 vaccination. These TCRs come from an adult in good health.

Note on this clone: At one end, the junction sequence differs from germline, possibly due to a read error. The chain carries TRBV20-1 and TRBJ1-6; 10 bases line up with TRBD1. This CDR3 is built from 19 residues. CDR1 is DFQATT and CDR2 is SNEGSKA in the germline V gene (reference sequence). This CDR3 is CCASLLRTGGEVGSGTLHF. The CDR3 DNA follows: TGCTGTGCTAGTTTACTGAGGACAGGGGGGGAGGTTGGGTCCGGAACCCTCCACTTT.

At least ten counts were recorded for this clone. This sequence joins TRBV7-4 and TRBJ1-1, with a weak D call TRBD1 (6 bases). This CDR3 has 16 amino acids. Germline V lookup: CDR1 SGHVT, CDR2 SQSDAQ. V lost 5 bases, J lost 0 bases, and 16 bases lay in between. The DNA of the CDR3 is TGTGCCAGCAGCCCACAGGGCCACAGGTTGAACACTGAAGCTTTCTTT. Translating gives CASSPQGHRLNTEAFF.

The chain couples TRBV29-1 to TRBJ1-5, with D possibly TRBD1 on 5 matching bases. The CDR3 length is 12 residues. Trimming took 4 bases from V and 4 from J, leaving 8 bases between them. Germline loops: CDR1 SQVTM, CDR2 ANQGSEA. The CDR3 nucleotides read TGCAGCGTTGGGGACTGGAATCAGCCCCAGCATTTT. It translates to CSVGDWNQPQHF.

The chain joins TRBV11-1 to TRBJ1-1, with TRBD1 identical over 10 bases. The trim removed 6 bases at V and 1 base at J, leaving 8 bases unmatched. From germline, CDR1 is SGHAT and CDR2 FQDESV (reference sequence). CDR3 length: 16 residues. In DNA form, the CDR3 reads TGTGCCAGCAGAGAGACAGGGGGCGGCCCGAACACTGAAGCTTTCTTT. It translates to CASRETGGGPNTEAFF.

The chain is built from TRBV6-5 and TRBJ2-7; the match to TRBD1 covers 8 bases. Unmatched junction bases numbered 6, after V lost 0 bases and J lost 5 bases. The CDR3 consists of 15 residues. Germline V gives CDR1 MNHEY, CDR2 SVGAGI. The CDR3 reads CASSYSTGGRNEQYF. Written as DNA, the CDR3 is TGTGCCAGCAGTTACTCTACAGGGGGTAGGAACGAGCAGTACTTC.

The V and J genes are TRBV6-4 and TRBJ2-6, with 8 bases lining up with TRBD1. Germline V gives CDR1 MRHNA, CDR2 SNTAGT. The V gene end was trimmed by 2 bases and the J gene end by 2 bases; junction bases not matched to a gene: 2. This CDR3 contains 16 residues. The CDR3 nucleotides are TGTGCCAGCAGTGACGCAGGGGGCGCTGGGGCCAACGTCCTGACTTTC. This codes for CASSDAGGAGANVLTF.

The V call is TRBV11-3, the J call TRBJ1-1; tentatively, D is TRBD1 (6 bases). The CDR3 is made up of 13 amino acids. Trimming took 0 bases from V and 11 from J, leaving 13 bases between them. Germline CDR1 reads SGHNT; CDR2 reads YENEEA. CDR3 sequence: CASSLEPLRGAFF. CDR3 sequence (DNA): TGTGCCAGCAGCTTAGAACCGTTAAGGGGGGCTTTCTTT.

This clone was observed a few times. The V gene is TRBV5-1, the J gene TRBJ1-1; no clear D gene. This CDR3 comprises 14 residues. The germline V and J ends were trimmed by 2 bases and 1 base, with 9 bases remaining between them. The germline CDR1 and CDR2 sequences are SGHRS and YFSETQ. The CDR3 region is CASSFSGRNTEAFF. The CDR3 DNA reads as TGCGCCAGCAGCTTCTCAGGTAGGAACACTGAAGCTTTCTTT. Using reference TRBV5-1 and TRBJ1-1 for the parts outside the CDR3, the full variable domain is KAGVTQTPRYLIKTRGQQVTLSCSPISGHRSVSWYQQTPGQGLQFLFEYFSETQRNKGNFPGRFSGRQFSNSRSEMNVSTLELGDSALYLCASSFSGRNTEAFFGQGTRLTVV.

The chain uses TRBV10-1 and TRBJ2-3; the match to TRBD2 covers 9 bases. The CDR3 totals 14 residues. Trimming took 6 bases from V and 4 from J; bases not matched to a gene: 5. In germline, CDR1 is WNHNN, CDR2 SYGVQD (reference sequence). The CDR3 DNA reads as TGCGCCAGCAGGCCGGGACTAGCATCAGATACGCAGTATTTT. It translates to CASRPGLASDTQYF.